Listed here are 23 T cell receptor beta chains from one sample, sequenced in a study of T cell changes during pregnancy in multiple sclerosis. Profiled with immunoSEQ multiplex PCR; TCRdb holds only in-frame clones, not every one. The sample lists tens of thousands of clones, around 94% seen once, with 2% in the top ten. The sequenced sample was peripheral blood, obtained in the third trimester of pregnancy. All receptors derive from a female donor in good health, enrolled as a control in a pregnancy study.

The chain couples TRBV28 to TRBJ2-1; 9 nucleotides match TRBD2. CDR1 and CDR2 (germline): MDHEN, SYDVKM. The V gene end was trimmed by 5 bases and the J gene end by 8 bases; junction bases not matched to a gene: 13. The CDR3 contains 16 residues. CDR3 sequence: CASSGGGAGGDHEQFF. CDR3 DNA sequence: TGTGCCAGCAGTGGGGGCGGGGCGGGAGGGGATCATGAGCAGTTCTTC.

In nucleotides, the CDR3 is TGTGCCAGCTCACCACCTGCAGGCCACAATGAGCAGTTCTTC. It translates to CASSPPAGHNEQFF. The chain is built from TRBV18 and TRBJ2-1; D is uncertain. Between the trimmed V and J ends, which lost 0 bases and 5 bases, there was a span of 8 bases. The CDR3 is 14 amino acids. Germline V gene sequence: CDR1 KGHSH, CDR2 LQKENI.

The chain recombines TRBV4-1 with TRBJ2-3; 9 nucleotides align to TRBD1. CDR1 and CDR2 (germline): MGHRA, YSYEKL. The CDR3 contains 17 residues. J was trimmed by 2 bases and V by 4 bases; bases with no gene match: 10. The DNA of the CDR3 is TGCGCCAGCAGCCCCCTCATGGGACAGGGTGCCACAGATACGCAGTATTTT. Residues: CASSPLMGQGATDTQYF.

V usage is TRBV5-4 and J usage is TRBJ2-2, with a tentative D call TRBD2 (5 bases). Trimming stripped 6 bases from V and 8 bases from J, with 26 bases between. Germline V CDR1 and CDR2: SGHNT, YYREEE (reference sequence). The CDR3 runs to 17 residues. CDR3 nucleotide sequence: TGTGCCAGCACCCTATACGGCGCGGGTGCACCCGAAGGGGAGCTGTTTTTT. Translated: CASTLYGAGAPEGELFF.

The chain combines TRBV28 with TRBJ2-2, with D perhaps TRBD1 (5 bases). The CDR3 loop spans 16 amino acids. V gave up 1 base and J gave up 4 bases, with 13 bases separating them. The germline V gene encodes CDR1 MDHEN and CDR2 SYDVKM. CDR3 protein: CASSLFPGRLTGELFF. CDR3 sequence (DNA): TGTGCCAGCAGTTTATTTCCAGGGCGGCTCACCGGGGAGCTGTTTTTT.

This sequence joins TRBV19 and TRBJ1-1; TRBD1 aligns across 12 bases. Germline V gives CDR1 LNHDA, CDR2 SQIVND (reference sequence). The J segment lost 1 base and the V segment lost 4 bases, leaving 4 bases of the junction unmatched. The CDR3 runs to 16 residues. DNA of the CDR3: TGTGCCAGTAGTACGGGACAGGGGGCGCCGAACACTGAAGCTTTCTTT. As protein: CASSTGQGAPNTEAFF.

This clone was detected only once. The chain has TRBV7-8 and TRBJ1-2, with TRBD1 matching 9 bases. Germline lookup yields CDR1 SGHVS and CDR2 FQNEAQ. The CDR3 covers 15 residues. Losses at the gene ends were 4 bases for V and 2 bases for J; bases not matched to a gene: 5. The CDR3 DNA follows: TGTGCCAGCAGCTCCGGGGACAGGGCCAACTATGGCTACACCTTC. This sequence encodes CASSSGDRANYGYTF.

Written as DNA, the CDR3 is TGTGCCAGCAGCAAAGATAAGGGGTGTGAAGAGCAGTACTTC. It specifies CASSKDKGCEEQYF. The chain combines TRBV21-1 with TRBJ2-7; TRBD1 is taken as the D call from the table, unchecked against the DNA. TRBV21-1 constitutes a pseudogene. This CDR3 spans 14 amino acids.

The chain is built from TRBV4-1 and TRBJ1-1; D is possibly TRBD1 (6 bases). The ends were cut back, 1 base at V and 4 bases at J, with 13 bases in the middle. Germline assignment: CDR1 MGHRA and CDR2 YSYEKL. This CDR3 contains 15 residues. CDR3 in amino acids: CASSQGHRDFTEAFF. The CDR3 coding sequence is TGCGCCAGCAGCCAAGGACACAGGGATTTCACTGAAGCTTTCTTT.

The rearrangement joins TRBV6-5 to TRBJ2-1, with 11 bases that match TRBD2. The CDR3 spans 15 residues. Germline V gene lookup returns CDR1 MNHEY and CDR2 SVGAGI. J gave up 3 bases and V 6 bases, and 4 bases lay outside the gene matches. As DNA, the CDR3 is TGTGCCAGCAGAACACTAGCGGGGGTCTACAATGAGCAGTTCTTC. This sequence encodes CASRTLAGVYNEQFF.

The J gene is TRBJ1-5, the V gene TRBV30; D might be TRBD1 (5 bases). The CDR3 runs to 13 residues. V dropped 5 bases and J dropped 2 bases, with 10 bases sitting between them. Germline CDR1 GTSNPN, CDR2 SVGIG (reference sequence). This CDR3 is CAWAKGGNQPQHF. Written as DNA, the CDR3 is TGTGCCTGGGCTAAAGGGGGCAATCAGCCCCAGCATTTT.

The chain recombines TRBV5-1 with TRBJ2-5; 8 bases map to TRBD1. The CDR3 consists of 14 residues. J was trimmed by 1 base and V by 6 bases; bases with no gene match: 5. Germline assignment: CDR1 SGHRS and CDR2 YFSETQ. DNA of the CDR3: TGCGCCAGCAAGACCGGGACAGGCCAAGAGACCCAGTACTTC. Residues: CASKTGTGQETQYF.

The chain carries TRBV10-2 and TRBJ2-7; D gene unclear. V dropped 2 bases and J dropped 3 bases, with 8 bases sitting between them. This CDR3 has 13 amino acids. CDR1 WSHSY and CDR2 SAAADI come from the germline V gene. The chain's CDR3 is CASSEPFYYEQYF. The CDR3 nucleotides are TGCGCCAGCAGTGAGCCATTCTACTACGAGCAGTACTTC.

This sequence joins TRBV6-6 and TRBJ2-1; 8 bases line up with TRBD1. V trimming: 2 bases; J trimming: 9 bases; junction bases outside the gene matches: 6. This CDR3 has 14 amino acids. Germline lookup yields CDR1 MNHNY and CDR2 SVGAGI (reference sequence). The CDR3 bases are TGTGCCAGCAGTTACGAGACAGGGGTTAGTGAGCAGTTCTTC. Encoded protein: CASSYETGVSEQFF.

The CDR3: CASSVGGVAGAAEETQYF. The DNA for the CDR3 is TGTGCCAGCAGCGTAGGGGGAGTAGCGGGGGCTGCAGAGGAGACCCAGTACTTC. V and J are TRBV9 and TRBJ2-5; 9 bases map to TRBD2. The CDR3 runs 18 residues. From germline, CDR1 is SGDLS and CDR2 YYNGEE. V dropped 0 bases and J dropped 5; count of bases not matched to a gene: 14. The complete variable domain, with remaining parts taken from reference TRBV9 and TRBJ2-5, reads DSGVTQTPKHLITATGQRVTLRCSPRSGDLSVYWYQQSLDQGLQFLIQYYNGEERAKGNILERFSAQQFPDLHSELNLSSLELGDSALYFCASSVGGVAGAAEETQYFGPGTRLLVL.

The chain employs TRBV30 and TRBJ2-7; 7 positions match TRBD1. The CDR3 consists of 15 residues. The junction had 8 bases not matched to a gene; V was cut back by 1 base and J by 2 bases. CDR1 is GTSNPN and CDR2 is SVGIG in the germline V gene (reference sequence). CDR3 sequence (DNA): TGTGCCTGGAGTGCAGGGACAGCCCCAGCCTACGAGCAGTACTTC. Protein: CAWSAGTAPAYEQYF.

The chain is built from TRBV27 and TRBJ2-3; 7 bases align to TRBD2. With 5 bases clipped from V and 0 bases from J, the junction kept 2 bases outside the gene matches. CDR1 is MNHEY, CDR2 SMNVEV, per germline (reference sequence). This CDR3 comprises 14 residues. This CDR3 reads CASSIAGSTDTQYF. DNA for the CDR3: TGTGCCAGCAGTATAGCGGGTAGCACAGATACGCAGTATTTT.

The V gene is TRBV7-4, the J gene TRBJ2-5, with no clear D. V lost 1 base, J lost 9 bases, and 9 bases lay in between. Germline V gene sequence: CDR1 SGHVT, CDR2 SQSDAQ. The CDR3 has 12 residues. CDR3 bases: TGTGCCAGCAGCTTAGAAACTACGGCCCAGTACTTC. It yields the protein CASSLETTAQYF.

The chain uses TRBV6-5 and TRBJ2-1, with D uncertain. Germline V gives CDR1 MNHEY, CDR2 SVGAGI. The CDR3 has 13 residues. V was pared by 0 bases and J by 7 bases, with 7 bases between. The CDR3 protein is CASSYSSRNEQFF. The CDR3 DNA follows: TGTGCCAGCAGTTACTCGAGCAGGAATGAGCAGTTCTTC.

The V and J genes are TRBV30 and TRBJ2-3, with D perhaps TRBD2 (5 bases). The V and J ends lost 5 bases and 10 bases respectively, with 13 bases between them. This CDR3 has 11 amino acids. Germline V gene sequence: CDR1 GTSNPN, CDR2 SVGIG (reference sequence). CDR3 DNA sequence: TGTGCCTGGTTCACTAGTACGTCGCAGTATTTT. Protein product: CAWFTSTSQYF.

This clone was recorded many times. The chain joins TRBV2 to TRBJ1-1; TRBD1 aligns across 9 bases. CDR1 and CDR2 from the germline V gene are SNHLY and FYNNEI. Trimming removed 4 bases from V and 3 bases from J; junction bases left unmatched: 6. There are 15 residues in the CDR3. The CDR3 spells CASSAITGGYTEAFF. The CDR3 coding sequence is TGTGCCAGCAGTGCCATAACAGGGGGCTACACTGAAGCTTTCTTT.

The chain carries TRBV27 and TRBJ2-7, with 13 bases lining up with TRBD2. J lost 2 bases, V lost 0 bases, and 1 base had no gene match. The CDR3 is 16 amino acids. Germline lookup yields CDR1 MNHEY and CDR2 SMNVEV (reference sequence). CDR3 DNA sequence: TGTGCCAGCAGTTTATCGGGACTAGCGGGAACCTACGAGCAGTACTTC. It translates to CASSLSGLAGTYEQYF.

This chain uses TRBV7-9 with TRBJ2-6; D is perhaps TRBD2 (5 bases). The V end was cut by 5 bases, the J end by 1 base, with 9 bases between. There are 15 residues in the CDR3. Germline loops: CDR1 SEHNR, CDR2 FQNEAQ (reference sequence). The CDR3 spells CASSPRGSGANVLTF. The CDR3, as DNA: TGTGCCAGCAGCCCCCGAGGGTCTGGGGCCAACGTCCTGACTTTC.